This record concerns one TCR beta chain sequence. The antigen is not known. Compared with germline, one end of the junction differs, possibly owing to a read error. Unique molecular identifiers had been added to the TCR beta cDNA libraries. TCRdb independently ran MiXCR on the PCR reads; one entry per CDR3 protein. This table has fewer than 850,000 distinct CDR3 sequences, approximately 30% appearing once. Germline V gene data show CDR1 as MNHNS and CDR2 as SASEGT. The CDR3 has 14 amino acids. This specimen comes from a study of post-analysis software for immune sequencing data. Across the study: The disease courses covered relapsing-remitting, secondary progressive and progressive-relapsing multiple sclerosis.

Study-level findings and limits: Patients had higher frequencies than controls of a handful of TRBV segments, including TRBV5-6, TRBV5-1 and TRBV20-1.

This clonotype originated in a girl aged 10 to 17 with multiple sclerosis. The sample was blood. The rearrangement links TRBV6-1 to TRBJ1-2; D may be TRBD1 (6 bases). As DNA, the CDR3 is TGTGCCAGCAGTGAAGACAGGGACGGCTATGGCGACACCTTC. Its translation is CASSEDRDGYGDTF.